What follows are 21 T cell receptor beta chains derived from one specimen sequenced in a study of T cell repertoires in cytomegalovirus infection. For these receptors, no antigen is known. TCRdb reanalysed the reads using MiXCR and keeps one entry per CDR3 protein. The table has roughly 49,000 distinct CDR3 sequences, 20% to 25% seen once. Sample: CD8+ T cells from cultured PBMCs, taken from culture after CMV antigen stimulation. All receptors come from a human donor in good health (CMV status not recorded). Some clones in this sample may be carry-over from other donors' samples.

The chain recombines TRBV11-2 with TRBJ1-2, with D maybe TRBD1 (5 bases). V was clipped by 1 base and J by 11 bases, with 20 bases between them. The CDR3 extends over 15 amino acids. Germline-derived CDR1 and CDR2 are SGHAT and FQNNGV. CDR3 sequence: CASSLGGGEGTPYTF. CDR3 sequence (DNA): TGTGCCAGCAGCTTAGGGGGTGGTGAAGGGACCCCTTACACCTTC.

The V gene is TRBV20-1, the J gene TRBJ2-7; D perhaps matches TRBD2 (6 bases). This CDR3 is 15 amino acids long. Germline CDR1 is DFQATT and CDR2 is SNEGSKA (reference sequence). Trimming took off 0 bases at V and 2 bases at J, with 14 bases between the two ends. The DNA for the CDR3 is TGCAGTGCTAGAGAACCGGGACTCTCCGCCTACGAGCAGTACTTC. Protein product: CSAREPGLSAYEQYF.

V and J are TRBV9 and TRBJ2-3; no firm D call. The CDR3 is made up of 14 amino acids. Deletions cut 3 bases from V and 7 bases from J, with 15 bases between. Germline V lookup: CDR1 SGDLS, CDR2 YYNGEE. For the CDR3, the DNA is TGTGCCAGCAGCGGGACCCCTAATATACATACGCAGTATTTT. Amino acid sequence: CASSGTPNIHTQYF.

This clonotype came up a few times. J is TRBJ1-6 and V is TRBV7-8; possibly TRBD1 for D (5 bases). From germline, CDR1 is SGHVS and CDR2 FQNEAQ. The CDR3 is made up of 19 amino acids. The germline V and J ends were trimmed by 4 bases and 6 bases, with 25 bases remaining between them. CDR3 sequence: CASSSPRDGNPMPNSPLHF. CDR3 nucleotide sequence: TGTGCCAGCAGCTCGCCCCGGGACGGCAACCCCATGCCTAATTCACCCCTCCACTTT.

In its sample, this clonotype was seen many times. The chain couples TRBV11-1 to TRBJ2-1; 7 nucleotides match TRBD2. This CDR3 is built from 17 residues. The junction had 10 bases not matched to a gene; V was cut back by 2 bases and J by 3 bases. Germline V gene sequence: CDR1 SGHAT, CDR2 FQDESV (reference sequence). This chain's CDR3 is CASSLTVGEGLYNEQFF. CDR3 DNA: TGTGCCAGCAGCTTAACGGTGGGGGAGGGCCTCTACAATGAGCAGTTCTTC.

The sample holds a few counts of this clonotype. The chain is built from TRBV5-1 and TRBJ2-7; D remains ambiguous. The CDR3 totals 13 residues. V was shortened by 5 bases and J by 5 bases, with 14 bases between the two germline ends. CDR1 SGHRS and CDR2 YFSETQ come from the germline V gene. The CDR3 DNA reads as TGCGCCAGCAGGTCAGGCCACCCACACGAGCAGTACTTC. This codes for CASRSGHPHEQYF. Supplemented by reference TRBV5-1 and TRBJ2-7, the full variable domain reads KAGVTQTPRYLIKTRGQQVTLSCSPISGHRSVSWYQQTPGQGLQFLFEYFSETQRNKGNFPGRFSGRQFSNSRSEMNVSTLELGDSALYLCASRSGHPHEQYFGPGTRLTVT.

The rearrangement links TRBV28 to TRBJ2-7; 8 bases match TRBD1. Germline loops: CDR1 MDHEN, CDR2 SYDVKM. The CDR3 consists of 16 residues. The V segment lost 3 bases and the J segment 5 bases; nucleotides outside the gene matches: 12. CDR3 sequence: CASSFQQQGDLNEQYF. In nucleotides, the CDR3 is TGTGCCAGCAGTTTCCAACAACAGGGGGATCTTAACGAGCAGTACTTC. Using reference TRBV28 and TRBJ2-7 for the parts outside the CDR3, the full variable domain is DVKVTQSSRYLVKRTGEKVFLECVQDMDHENMFWYRQDPGLGLRLIYFSYDVKMKEKGDIPEGYSVSREKKERFSLILESASTNQTSMYLCASSFQQQGDLNEQYFGPGTRLTVT.

In its sample, this clonotype was seen once. The V gene is TRBV5-6, the J gene TRBJ2-2, with TRBD1 identical over 9 bases. Germline loops: CDR1 SGHDT, CDR2 YYEEEE. With 4 bases clipped from V and 6 bases from J, the junction kept 7 bases outside the gene matches. The CDR3 contains 15 residues. CDR3 loop: CASSGTGGVAGELFF. In nucleotides, the CDR3 is TGTGCCAGCAGCGGAACAGGGGGCGTTGCCGGGGAGCTGTTTTTT.

V is TRBV7-9 and J is TRBJ2-2; D is unresolved. Trimming stripped 5 bases from V and 1 base from J, with 11 bases between. Germline V gene lookup returns CDR1 SEHNR and CDR2 FQNEAQ (reference sequence). The CDR3 contains 15 residues. The CDR3 nucleotides are TGTGCCAGCAGCCCTTGGGTGGGGAACACCGGGGAGCTGTTTTTT. The encoded protein is CASSPWVGNTGELFF.

The chain recombines TRBV7-8 with TRBJ1-1; D is uncertain. Deletions cut 3 bases from V and 2 bases from J, with 7 bases between. The germline CDR1 and CDR2 sequences are SGHVS and FQNEAQ. This CDR3 region has 13 residues. DNA of the CDR3: TGTGCCAGCAGCTTCCGCAGAAACACTGAAGCTTTCTTT. This translates into CASSFRRNTEAFF.

The chain has TRBV7-3 and TRBJ2-1; D uncertain. Germline V gene data show CDR1 as SGHTA and CDR2 as FQGTGA. The V end was cut by 5 bases, the J end by 0 bases, with 11 bases between. CDR3 size: 15 residues. The CDR3 coding sequence is TGTGCCAGCAGCCTCGTGTCAAACTCCTACAATGAGCAGTTCTTC. This gives the protein CASSLVSNSYNEQFF.

The table lists this clonotype with a few counts. The J gene is TRBJ2-2, the V gene TRBV15; 9 nucleotides agree with TRBD2. In germline, CDR1 is LNHNV, CDR2 YYDKDF (reference sequence). The CDR3 runs to 16 residues. V shed 5 bases and J 0 bases; nucleotides not matched to a gene: 4. CDR3 loop: CATSFRTSANTGELFF. The CDR3 DNA is TGTGCCACCAGCTTCCGGACTAGCGCGAACACCGGGGAGCTGTTTTTT.

This clonotype occurred a few times. The chain joins TRBV7-6 to TRBJ2-1, with TRBD2 matching over 9 bases. Germline CDR1 is SGHVS and CDR2 is FNYEAQ. The CDR3 contains 15 residues. V was clipped by 5 bases and J by 2 bases; unmatched bases: 4. The CDR3 nucleotides read TGTGCCAGCAGCGTTAGCGGGAGTCCCTACAATGAGCAGTTCTTC. It is translated as CASSVSGSPYNEQFF.

V gene TRBV4-3 combines with J gene TRBJ1-1; no clear D. V lost 1 base, J lost 1 base, and 10 bases lay in between. The length of the CDR3 is 15 residues. CDR1 and CDR2 from the germline V gene are LGHNA and YSLEER. The CDR3 DNA follows: TGCGCCAGCAGCCAAGCATTTCGGGGGAACACTGAAGCTTTCTTT. It codes for CASSQAFRGNTEAFF.

This clonotype was picked up a small number of times. Here the CDR3 reads CASSLGQTYEQYF. The CDR3 DNA sequence: TGTGCCAGCAGTTTGGGACAGACCTACGAGCAGTACTTC. The chain joins TRBV12-3 or TRBV12-4 to TRBJ2-7; 7 nucleotides line up with TRBD1. The CDR3 loop spans 13 amino acids. Trimming removed 3 bases from V and 2 bases from J; junction bases left unmatched: 1.

This clonotype was observed a few times. This chain joins TRBV7-2 and TRBJ1-1; 8 bases fit TRBD1. Looked up from germline, CDR1 is SGHTA and CDR2 is FQGNSA. CDR3 size: 17 residues. Trimming at V came to 4 bases and at J to 1 base, leaving 11 bases not matched to a gene. This CDR3 reads CASSYTLRGRGNTEAFF. CDR3 DNA: TGTGCCAGCAGCTACACGCTCAGGGGGCGGGGGAACACTGAAGCTTTCTTT.

This chain uses TRBV7-2 with TRBJ1-1, with 7 bases aligning to TRBD1. This CDR3 has 15 residues. Germline V gives CDR1 SGHTA, CDR2 FQGNSA. With V trimmed by 2 bases and J by 8 bases, 11 bases remained unmatched. In DNA, the CDR3 is TGTGCCAGCAGCTTAAGTTCACAGGGGATCTTGGAAGCTTTCTTT. Amino acid sequence: CASSLSSQGILEAFF.

The gene calls are TRBV12-3 or TRBV12-4 and TRBJ1-2, with 8 bases lining up with TRBD1. CDR3 length: 12 residues. The junction had 2 bases not matched to a gene; V was cut back by 3 bases and J by 8 bases. The CDR3 here is CASSFGQGGYTF. The CDR3, as DNA: TGTGCCAGCAGTTTTGGACAGGGCGGCTACACCTTC.

The sample holds a few counts of this clonotype. This CDR3 is CASSWHGKDTEAFF. The CDR3 DNA follows: TGTGCCAGCAGTTGGCACGGGAAGGACACTGAAGCTTTCTTT. The V call is TRBV6-5, the J call TRBJ1-1; D ambiguous. The CDR3 covers 14 residues. Trimming left V 4 bases short and J 3 bases short, with 12 bases between. The germline V gene has CDR1 MNHEY and CDR2 SVGAGI.

In this sample, this clonotype turned up a few times. The chain has TRBV15 and TRBJ1-1; TRBD1 might be the D (6 bases). V lost 4 bases and J lost 5, with 11 bases in between. This CDR3 has 13 residues. Germline-derived CDR1 and CDR2 are LNHNV and YYDKDF (reference sequence). CDR3 coding DNA: TGTGCCACCAGCACAGGGGCAAGGACTGAAGCTTTCTTT. Translated: CATSTGARTEAFF.

This chain links TRBV27 with TRBJ2-7; 11 bases match TRBD2. Looked up from germline, CDR1 is MNHEY and CDR2 is SMNVEV (reference sequence). The CDR3 is made up of 16 amino acids. Unmatched junction bases numbered 7, after V lost 3 bases and J lost 3 bases. The DNA of the CDR3 is TGTGCCAGCAGTTTCCTCCCCGGGACTAGCGGCTACGAGCAGTACTTC. Translated: CASSFLPGTSGYEQYF.